This T cell receptor beta chain derives from a study of human T cells and chemical hapten exposure. The time point: healthy volunteer bleed at 6 weeks. Blood, whole and unfractionated, served as the source for total RNA extraction. Unique molecular identifiers were attached to individual cDNA molecules during library preparation. From the RACE reads, TCRdb called clonotypes with MiXCR, one entry per CDR3 protein. The data contain fewer than 100,000 distinct CDR3 sequences, 8.6% of them singletons. This CDR3 region has 16 residues. Germline CDR1 is MNHEY and CDR2 is SMNVEV (reference sequence). Germline trimming cut 3 bases from V and 8 bases from J; bases unmatched to any gene: 10.

V gene TRBV27 combines with J gene TRBJ1-2; 12 bases line up with TRBD1. What was sequenced was whole blood. The sequence was collected from a female donor in good health. Some clones in this sample may be carry-over from other donors' samples. The CDR3 loop is CASSLGPGQGAEGYTF. In nucleotides, the CDR3 is TGTGCCAGCAGTTTGGGACCGGGACAGGGGGCAGAAGGCTACACCTTC.